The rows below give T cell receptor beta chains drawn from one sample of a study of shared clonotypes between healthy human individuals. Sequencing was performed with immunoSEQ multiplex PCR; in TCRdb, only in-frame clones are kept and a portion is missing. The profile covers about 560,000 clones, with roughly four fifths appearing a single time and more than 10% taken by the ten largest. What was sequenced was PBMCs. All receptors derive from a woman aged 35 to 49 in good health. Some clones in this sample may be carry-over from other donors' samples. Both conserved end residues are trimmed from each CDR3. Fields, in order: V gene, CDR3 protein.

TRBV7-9	ASRPTGFSGNTIY
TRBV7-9	ASSFRAGGYYEQY
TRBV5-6	ASSSDRGLSPLH
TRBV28	ASIKTGANVLT
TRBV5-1	ASSPLRGTDTQY
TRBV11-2	ASSLLAPIYEQY
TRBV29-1	SVEDWGGSEKLF
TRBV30	AWHTGRDYGYT
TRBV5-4	ASSYDSLNTEAF
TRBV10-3	AISATGASSGANVLT
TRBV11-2	ASSPRLAGGSYNEQF
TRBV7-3	ASSLGLANADTQY
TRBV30	AWSQIKETQY
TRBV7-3	ASSPTSDSYNEQF
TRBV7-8	ASSPKVDEQY
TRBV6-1	ASSEQPSRRETQY
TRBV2	ASKVLAYEQY
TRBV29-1	SVERGHKSYGYT
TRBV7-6	ASSLALMGLSYNEQF
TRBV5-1	ASSLGVTGELF
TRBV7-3	ASSREGNTGELF
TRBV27	ASSDRTEKAQH
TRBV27	ASSLRQGAGHEQY
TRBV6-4	ASSAPGHPNKRSDEQY
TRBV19	ASSIQRAGELF
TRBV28	ASSLGLAGGRTGELF
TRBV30	AWSVSTYEQY
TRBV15	ATSRATVEKLF
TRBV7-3	ASSFGTGDSNEQF
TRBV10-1	ASSDLRASSYNEQF
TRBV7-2	ASSSTRSSYNEQF
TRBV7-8	ASSPGPTTGADTQY
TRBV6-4	ASSDQRDNEQF
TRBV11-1	ASSTRTGWETEAF
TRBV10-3	AISESGGSLAGSRDEQY
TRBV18	ASSPAGVGSLGANVLT
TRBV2	ASSEGPGGYEQY
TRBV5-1	ASSSNLISYEQY
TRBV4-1	ASSRTGANTEAF
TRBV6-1	ASSVDRGRDTQY
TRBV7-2	ASSLVGTSSNEQF
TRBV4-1	ASSQEAGYSGNTIY
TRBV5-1	ASSFMGQGLDIRY
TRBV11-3	ASSSSGNTGELF
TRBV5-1	ASSLNGWRGTGEQF
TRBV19	ASNLAGNEKLF